This record looks at one TCR beta chain sequence and its context. What it recognizes is unknown. No conserved phenylalanine or tryptophan is present at the end of the CDR3, so a read error is the likely explanation. The CDR3 runs to 15 residues. Germline loops: CDR1 SQVTM, CDR2 ANQGSEA. V was clipped by 5 bases and J by 6 bases; unmatched bases: 12. This specimen belongs to a study of tumor and adjacent non-tumor tissue in lung cancer. No cell sorting was done before RNA was extracted from the tissue. Donors were chemotherapy-naive, newly diagnosed lung cancer surgical patients in China, August–late 2014. Study-wide results and limits: Tumor tissue had significantly higher TCR diversity than normal lung.

Three rounds of nested PCR, following a modified ARM-PCR protocol, produced the TCRbeta library. Each CDR3 protein gets one entry after TCRdb re-called the multiplex PCR reads with MiXCR. Seen here are 120,000 or so distinct CDR3 sequences, about 66% observed once, and the top ten hold roughly 13%. The TCR originated in a man aged 30 to 45 with non-small cell lung cancer. The specimen sequenced was lung tumor tissue. The V and J genes are TRBV29-1 and TRBJ2-3; TRBD2 agrees at 9 bases. The CDR3 reads CSVTKGSGSYDTQYS. CDR3 nucleotides: TGCAGCGTTACGAAGGGTAGCGGGAGTTATGATACGCAGTATTCA.